This TCR beta chain was sequenced in a study of radiation and T cells in renal cell carcinoma. V gave up 2 bases and J gave up 4 bases; unmatched junction bases: 7. The CDR3 extends over 15 amino acids. The germline V gene has CDR1 SGHTA and CDR2 FQGNSA. Whole-study results and caveats: Without pretreatment biopsies, baseline tumor clonotype presence was undetermined. Top tumor clonotypes rose in blood 2 weeks post-radiation, then contracted.

Only one count was recorded for this clone. The antigen remains undetermined. The time point was: baseline pretreatment blood. Treatment meaning: 15 Gy SBRT to primary tumor, nephrectomy 4 weeks later. Blood was sampled at baseline, 2 weeks and 4 weeks after SBRT. Data came from immunoSEQ multiplex PCR; TCRdb stores just in-frame clones and leaves some out. This sample has 100,000 to 150,000 clones; roughly 80% occur once, and the top ten carry around 3%. This specimen was blood, taken from a patient whose treatment included radiotherapy and nephrectomy. The source is a woman between 55 and 75 years old with renal cell carcinoma. The rearrangement links TRBV7-2 to TRBJ2-7, with TRBD1 matching 8 bases. In nucleotides, the CDR3 is TGTGCCAGCAGCTTAATGGGACAGGCGGTTTACGAGCAGTACTTC. It encodes CASSLMGQAVYEQYF. Together with reference TRBV7-2 and TRBJ2-7, the CDR3 gives the full variable domain: GAGVSQSPSNKVTEKGKDVELRCDPISGHTALYWYRQSLGQGLEFLIYFQGNSAPDKSGLPSDRFSAERTGGSVSTLTIQRTQQEDSAVYLCASSLMGQAVYEQYFGPGTRLTVT.